The 28 T cell receptor beta chains listed next were all sequenced from one sample in a study of blood T cell repertoires in COVID-19. Sequencing was performed with immunoSEQ multiplex PCR; in TCRdb, only in-frame clones are kept and a portion is missing. The sample holds about 130,000 clones, roughly 89% seen once. The sample taken for sequencing was PBMCs or T cells enriched from blood (not recorded which). These receptors came from a man aged 45-65 years who had recovered from COVID-19.

This clone was seen a single time. The rearrangement uses TRBV10-2 and TRBJ1-2; 10 bases fit TRBD1. The V gene end was trimmed by 5 bases and the J gene end by 5 bases; junction bases not matched to a gene: 5. CDR1 and CDR2 (germline): WSHSY, SAAADI. The CDR3 is made up of 14 amino acids. For the CDR3, the DNA is TGCGCCAGCAGTAGGACAGGGGGAGATTATGGCTACACCTTC. Encoded protein: CASSRTGGDYGYTF.

The sample holds one count of this clone. The chain uses TRBV5-6 and TRBJ1-2; 7 positions agree with TRBD1. From germline, CDR1 is SGHDT and CDR2 YYEEEE. V was clipped by 4 bases and J by 2 bases; unmatched bases: 11. The CDR3 has 16 amino acids. This CDR3 is CASSSPGRGSNYGYTF. CDR3 nucleotides: TGTGCCAGCAGCAGTCCCGGCAGGGGGTCCAACTATGGCTACACCTTC.

The CDR3 sequence is CASSPRRGGVTDTQYF. The CDR3 nucleotides read TGTGCCAGCAGCCCTCGACGTGGAGGGGTAACAGATACGCAGTATTTT. The chain couples TRBV7-2 to TRBJ2-3, with a weak D call TRBD2 (6 bases). The CDR3 runs to 16 residues. The germline CDR1 and CDR2 sequences are SGHTA and FQGNSA. V was clipped by 5 bases and J by 3 bases, with 18 bases between them.

The chain carries TRBV30 and TRBJ1-6; D unresolved. V was trimmed by 4 bases and J by 3 bases, leaving 10 bases between them. Germline V gene sequence: CDR1 GTSNPN, CDR2 SVGIG (reference sequence). CDR3 length: 14 residues. In nucleotides, the CDR3 is TGTGCCTGGACAGAAACAAACTATAATTCACCCCTCCACTTT. Protein sequence: CAWTETNYNSPLHF.

V is TRBV7-8 and J is TRBJ2-1; no firm D call. V lost 5 bases and J 0 bases, leaving 11 bases between the germline ends. The CDR3 is made up of 15 amino acids. Germline V CDR1 and CDR2: SGHVS, FQNEAQ. The CDR3 sequence is CASSPAARSYNEQFF. The CDR3 DNA follows: TGTGCCAGCAGCCCCGCGGCACGCTCCTACAATGAGCAGTTCTTC.

This clone has just a few counts. The rearrangement links TRBV5-1 to TRBJ1-6; no firm D call. The V end was cut by 4 bases, the J end by 6 bases, with 8 bases between. Per the germline V gene, CDR1 is SGHRS and CDR2 is YFSETQ. The CDR3 is 13 amino acids. The CDR3 bases are TGCGCCAGCAGCCGCGACACTAATTCACCCCTCCACTTT. The encoded protein is CASSRDTNSPLHF.

This clone was observed a single time. The chain couples TRBV7-9 to TRBJ2-1; maybe TRBD2 (6 bases). V lost 8 bases and J 11 bases, leaving 22 bases between the germline ends. The CDR3 runs to 14 residues. Germline V gene lookup returns CDR1 SEHNR and CDR2 FQNEAQ (reference sequence). The CDR3 reads CASDRHGGDGKQFF. The CDR3 bases are TGTGCCAGCGATAGACATGGCGGGGACGGAAAGCAGTTCTTC.

CDR3 amino acids: CASTLAGVYNEQFF. In DNA form, the CDR3 reads TGTGCCAGCACTCTAGCGGGAGTTTACAATGAGCAGTTCTTC. The chain is built from TRBV27 and TRBJ2-1, with TRBD2 identical over 10 bases. The trim removed 7 bases at V and 4 bases at J, leaving 4 bases unmatched. This CDR3 has 14 residues. CDR1 and CDR2 from the germline V gene are MNHEY and SMNVEV (reference sequence).

The chain recombines TRBV7-2 with TRBJ2-7; 11 bases match TRBD2. This CDR3 is 15 amino acids long. The germline gives CDR1 SGHTA, CDR2 FQGNSA. Losses at the gene ends were 3 bases for V and 3 bases for J; bases not matched to a gene: 4. CDR3 nucleotides: TGTGCCAGCAGCTTGGGACTAGCGGATTACTACGAGCAGTACTTC. It is translated as CASSLGLADYYEQYF.

V usage is TRBV7-2 and J usage is TRBJ2-5, with 11 bases aligning to TRBD2. From germline, CDR1 is SGHTA and CDR2 FQGNSA. There are 15 residues in the CDR3. The junction had 4 bases not matched to a gene; V was cut back by 6 bases and J by 1 base. This chain's CDR3 is CASSSSGRTQETQYF. The CDR3 DNA is TGTGCCAGCAGTTCTAGCGGGAGGACCCAAGAGACCCAGTACTTC. Complete variable domain (other parts from reference TRBV7-2 and TRBJ2-5): GAGVSQSPSNKVTEKGKDVELRCDPISGHTALYWYRQSLGQGLEFLIYFQGNSAPDKSGLPSDRFSAERTGGSVSTLTIQRTQQEDSAVYLCASSSSGRTQETQYFGPGTRLLVL.

CDR3 sequence: CASSPEREPGETQYF. The CDR3 bases are TGTGCCAGCAGTCCCGAGCGGGAGCCCGGAGAGACCCAGTACTTC. The rearrangement joins TRBV28 to TRBJ2-5; 8 nucleotides match TRBD2. The CDR3 length is 15 residues. J was trimmed by 4 bases and V by 5 bases; bases with no gene match: 9. Germline V gene lookup returns CDR1 MDHEN and CDR2 SYDVKM. The full variable domain, its missing parts supplied by reference TRBV28 and TRBJ2-5, is DVKVTQSSRYLVKRTGEKVFLECVQDMDHENMFWYRQDPGLGLRLIYFSYDVKMKEKGDIPEGYSVSREKKERFSLILESASTNQTSMYLCASSPEREPGETQYFGPGTRLLVL.

V gene TRBV18 combines with J gene TRBJ2-2; 8 bases agree with TRBD1. The CDR3 runs to 16 residues. Trimming at V came to 5 bases and at J to 4 bases, leaving 9 bases not matched to a gene. Germline V gives CDR1 KGHSH, CDR2 LQKENI. DNA for the CDR3: TGTGCCAGCTCAATCTCGACAGGGGCAAGCACCGGGGAGCTGTTTTTT. Translated, it gives CASSISTGASTGELFF.

The rearrangement uses TRBV6-2 or TRBV6-3 and TRBJ2-7; 8 bases map to TRBD2. The CDR3 spans 14 residues. The germline gives CDR1 MNHEY, CDR2 SVGEGT. V gave up 5 bases and J gave up 3 bases; unmatched junction bases: 6. CDR3 nucleotide sequence: TGTGCCAGCAGTAAAGGACTAGCCGACTACGAGCAGTACGTC. As protein: CASSKGLADYEQYV.

The chain uses TRBV5-8 and TRBJ1-5, with TRBD1 matching 9 bases. With 4 bases clipped from V and 1 base from J, the junction kept 3 bases outside the gene matches. Germline V CDR1 and CDR2: SGHTS, YDEGEE. The CDR3 has 15 residues. The CDR3 DNA is TGTGCCAGCAGCGGGGACAGGGAGAGCAATCAGCCCCAGCATTTT. Encoded protein: CASSGDRESNQPQHF.

V and J are TRBV3-1 (or the pseudogene TRBV3-2) and TRBJ2-3; 8 positions match TRBD2. Germline assignment: CDR1 LGHDT and CDR2 YNNKEL (reference sequence). With 9 bases clipped from V and 6 bases from J, the junction kept 8 bases outside the gene matches. The CDR3 is 13 amino acids. In DNA, the CDR3 is TGTGCCAGATACCGGGGGGGGTTTGATACGCAGTATTTT. Its translation: CARYRGGFDTQYF.

The chain couples TRBV4-2 to TRBJ1-3; D not certain. Deletions cut 4 bases from V and 2 bases from J, with 12 bases between. This CDR3 has 15 residues. CDR1 and CDR2 from the germline V gene are LGHNA and YNFKEQ. CDR3 sequence reads: CASSLSPETGNTIYF. The CDR3 DNA is TGTGCCAGCAGCCTTTCTCCCGAGACTGGAAACACCATATATTTT.

This clone came up a few times. This chain joins TRBV5-1 and TRBJ1-6; TRBD1 aligns across 7 bases. Germline CDR1 SGHRS, CDR2 YFSETQ. V lost 6 bases and J lost 8; bases outside the gene matches: 11. The CDR3 is 15 amino acids. CDR3 DNA: TGCGCCAGCAAGAGAATACAGGGGCCAGATTCACCCCTCCACTTT. Translated: CASKRIQGPDSPLHF.

The V and J genes are TRBV7-2 and TRBJ2-1, with 10 bases that match TRBD1. This CDR3 comprises 15 residues. Germline V gene sequence: CDR1 SGHTA, CDR2 FQGNSA. Trimming at V came to 5 bases and at J to 7 bases, leaving 8 bases not matched to a gene. The CDR3: CASSLRTGGENEQFF. The CDR3 nucleotides are TGTGCCAGCAGCCTCAGGACAGGGGGAGAGAATGAGCAGTTCTTC. Full variable domain (outside the CDR3, taken from reference TRBV7-2 and TRBJ2-1): GAGVSQSPSNKVTEKGKDVELRCDPISGHTALYWYRQSLGQGLEFLIYFQGNSAPDKSGLPSDRFSAERTGGSVSTLTIQRTQQEDSAVYLCASSLRTGGENEQFFGPGTRLTVL.

The rearrangement uses TRBV18 and TRBJ1-1; 7 positions agree with TRBD1. Per the germline V gene, CDR1 is KGHSH and CDR2 is LQKENI. Trimming took 1 base from V and 5 from J; bases not matched to a gene: 4. The CDR3 contains 14 residues. CDR3 sequence reads: CASSPQGARTEAFF. Here the CDR3 DNA reads TGTGCCAGCTCACCACAGGGGGCAAGAACTGAAGCTTTCTTT.

In this sample, this clone turned up a few times. The CDR3 spells CASRPTGPNTEAFF. As DNA, the CDR3 is TGCGCCAGCAGGCCGACAGGGCCGAACACTGAAGCTTTCTTT. The rearrangement uses TRBV5-1 and TRBJ1-1; TRBD1 aligns across 7 bases. This CDR3 contains 14 residues. The V segment lost 5 bases and the J segment 1 base; nucleotides outside the gene matches: 5. The germline CDR1 and CDR2 sequences are SGHRS and YFSETQ.

The V call is TRBV9, the J call TRBJ2-1; 9 nucleotides agree with TRBD2. V shed 7 bases, J shed 6 bases, and the junction held 8 bases outside the gene matches. Germline CDR1 SGDLS, CDR2 YYNGEE. The CDR3 is 14 amino acids. The CDR3 sequence: CASRRGLAPNEQFF. DNA of the CDR3: TGTGCCAGCCGTCGGGGACTAGCACCCAATGAGCAGTTCTTC.

V usage is TRBV30 and J usage is TRBJ2-3, with TRBD2 matching over 7 bases. V dropped 1 base and J dropped 6; count of bases not matched to a gene: 10. The CDR3 is 15 residues long. The V gene's germline CDR1 is GTSNPN and CDR2 SVGIG (reference sequence). The CDR3 nucleotides are TGTGCCTGGAGTGACGGCGGGAGTTTTTCGGATACGCAGTATTTT. This codes for CAWSDGGSFSDTQYF.

This clone was found a few times. V usage is TRBV7-3 and J usage is TRBJ2-1, with D hard to call. V lost 1 base and J lost 4, with 5 bases in between. CDR1 and CDR2 from the germline V gene are SGHTA and FQGTGA. The CDR3 spans 13 residues. The CDR3 nucleotides read TGTGCCAGCAGCTTAAGTAAATACAATGAGCAGTTCTTC. Encoded protein: CASSLSKYNEQFF.

The rearrangement uses TRBV4-1 and TRBJ1-4; TRBD1 matches 8 bases. Unmatched junction bases numbered 12, after V lost 4 bases and J lost 8 bases. Germline V gives CDR1 MGHRA, CDR2 YSYEKL. The CDR3 is 16 residues long. CDR3 DNA: TGCGCCAGCAGCCGCGATTACCGGACAGGGAACGAAAAACTGTTTTTT. It translates to CASSRDYRTGNEKLFF.

The chain has TRBV7-9 and TRBJ1-4, with 8 bases that match TRBD1. The CDR3 contains 15 residues. Unmatched junction bases numbered 4, after V lost 3 bases and J lost 4 bases. The germline CDR1 and CDR2 sequences are SEHNR and FQNEAQ (reference sequence). The CDR3 spells CASSLQGADNEKLFF. The CDR3 DNA sequence: TGTGCCAGCAGCTTGCAGGGGGCCGATAATGAAAAACTGTTTTTT.

The chain carries TRBV28 and TRBJ2-5, with 7 bases lining up with TRBD1. This CDR3 has 16 residues. With 4 bases clipped from V and 2 bases from J, the junction kept 10 bases outside the gene matches. Per the germline V gene, CDR1 is MDHEN and CDR2 is SYDVKM. The CDR3 spells CASSYRGVGSQETQYF. For the CDR3, the DNA is TGTGCCAGCAGTTACAGGGGAGTGGGTTCACAAGAGACCCAGTACTTC. Full variable domain (missing parts from reference TRBV28 and TRBJ2-5): DVKVTQSSRYLVKRTGEKVFLECVQDMDHENMFWYRQDPGLGLRLIYFSYDVKMKEKGDIPEGYSVSREKKERFSLILESASTNQTSMYLCASSYRGVGSQETQYFGPGTRLLVL.

The J gene is TRBJ2-3, the V gene TRBV27, with 7 bases aligning to TRBD2. Germline loops: CDR1 MNHEY, CDR2 SMNVEV (reference sequence). The CDR3 has 13 amino acids. The V gene end was trimmed by 4 bases and the J gene end by 7 bases; junction bases not matched to a gene: 5. The CDR3 here is CASSSAGVYTQYF. For the CDR3, the DNA is TGTGCCAGCAGTTCGGCGGGAGTTTATACGCAGTATTTT.

The genes are TRBV5-4 and TRBJ2-1; 8 nucleotides align to TRBD1. The germline gives CDR1 SGHNT, CDR2 YYREEE (reference sequence). Unmatched junction bases numbered 7, after V lost 4 bases and J lost 10 bases. The CDR3 length is 13 residues. For the CDR3, the DNA is TGTGCCAGCAGCCTGGACAGGGAACGAGAGCAGTTCTTC. Translating gives CASSLDREREQFF.